The 20 T cell receptor beta chains presented below share a single source sample, sequenced in a study of cytomegalovirus exposure and HLA in healthy donors. Vbeta (60) and Jbeta (13) primers were used in the PCR. Sequencing was performed with immunoSEQ multiplex PCR; in TCRdb, only in-frame clones are kept and a portion is missing. The sample gives around 210,000 clones, approximately 84% of which show up once; 0.24% is in the top ten. Material for sequencing was PBMCs. These receptors came from a girl aged 2 to 10 in good health and CMV-seronegative.

CDR3 DNA: TGTGCCAGTATGCGGACAGGGGGCAACTATGGCTACACCTTC. It encodes CASMRTGGNYGYTF. The V gene is TRBV19, the J gene TRBJ1-2, with 11 bases that match TRBD1. Germline-derived CDR1 and CDR2 are LNHDA and SQIVND (reference sequence). CDR3 length: 14 residues. J gave up 2 bases and V 7 bases, and 3 bases lay outside the gene matches.

The chain recombines TRBV5-1 with TRBJ1-6; D might be TRBD1 (5 bases). The V end was cut by 3 bases, the J end by 6 bases, with 10 bases between. The CDR3 covers 14 residues. CDR1 is SGHRS and CDR2 is YFSETQ in the germline V gene. In DNA, the CDR3 is TGCGCCAGCAGCTCGGGACTGACTAATTCACCCCTCCACTTT. Its translation is CASSSGLTNSPLHF.

V usage is TRBV7-6 and J usage is TRBJ1-2; TRBD1 aligns across 7 bases. After removal of 1 base from V and 1 base from J, the junction contained 9 bases not matched to a gene. The CDR3 runs to 17 residues. The germline V gene has CDR1 SGHVS and CDR2 FNYEAQ. The DNA of the CDR3 is TGTGCCAGCAGCTTAGTTAACAGGGGAAAACGTAACTATGGCTACACCTTC. It translates to CASSLVNRGKRNYGYTF.

This sequence joins TRBV21-1 and TRBJ2-4; the D call of TRBD2 is as the table states it, not checked on the DNA. TRBV21-1 is reported as a pseudogene. The CDR3 is made up of 16 amino acids. CDR3: CASVLGGILAKNIQYF. CDR3 bases: TGTGCCAGCGTCCTGGGGGGTATTCTAGCCAAAAACATTCAGTACTTC.

This chain connects TRBV30 to TRBJ2-7; 9 bases fit TRBD1. The germline gives CDR1 GTSNPN, CDR2 SVGIG (reference sequence). V lost 4 bases, J lost 4 bases, and 5 bases stayed unmatched. CDR3 length: 13 residues. The CDR3 coding sequence is TGTGCCTGGACCTGGGACAGGGCGTACGAGCAGTACTTC. It yields the protein CAWTWDRAYEQYF.

The V call is TRBV11-2, the J call TRBJ2-7; 7 bases are shared with TRBD2. Germline values: CDR1 SGHAT, CDR2 FQNNGV. The CDR3 loop spans 15 amino acids. J gave up 0 bases and V 1 base, and 3 bases lay outside the gene matches. The CDR3 reads CASSLGGGSSYEQYF. DNA for the CDR3: TGTGCCAGCAGCTTAGGTGGCGGGAGCTCCTACGAGCAGTACTTC.

The CDR3: CASSFPGFGYTF. In DNA form, the CDR3 reads TGTGCCAGCAGCTTCCCAGGGTTTGGCTACACCTTC. V and J are TRBV5-6 and TRBJ1-2; maybe TRBD1 (5 bases). Trimming pared 2 bases from V and 7 bases from J, leaving 9 bases between. Germline loops: CDR1 SGHDT, CDR2 YYEEEE. The CDR3 spans 12 residues.

V gene TRBV6-4 combines with J gene TRBJ2-1; TRBD1 matches at 7 bases. Germline-derived CDR1 and CDR2 are MRHNA and SNTAGT. The CDR3 spans 16 residues. The junction had 7 bases not matched to a gene; V was cut back by 3 bases and J by 2 bases. Written as DNA, the CDR3 is TGTGCCAGCAGTGAACTACCGGGACAGCCCTACAATGAGCAGTTCTTC. Its protein is CASSELPGQPYNEQFF.

This clone was detected once. The J gene is TRBJ2-1, the V gene TRBV5-1; 8 bases line up with TRBD2. V trimming: 4 bases; J trimming: 15 bases; junction bases outside the gene matches: 12. The CDR3 totals 13 residues. Germline CDR1 SGHRS, CDR2 YFSETQ. CDR3 protein: CASSRGGRDEAFF. The DNA of the CDR3 is TGCGCCAGCAGCCGGGGGGGCCGGGATGAGGCGTTCTTC.

The chain carries TRBV5-1 and TRBJ1-2; 7 bases line up with TRBD1. Unmatched junction bases numbered 3, after V lost 0 bases and J lost 7 bases. The CDR3 covers 13 residues. Germline V gene data show CDR1 as SGHRS and CDR2 as YFSETQ. In DNA form, the CDR3 reads TGCGCCAGCAGCTTGGGACAGGGAATTGGCTACACCTTC. This codes for CASSLGQGIGYTF.

The J gene is TRBJ1-1, the V gene TRBV6-1, with D maybe TRBD1 (6 bases). In germline, CDR1 is MNHNS, CDR2 SASEGT. Deletions cut 2 bases from V and 4 bases from J, with 8 bases between. The CDR3 is 13 residues long. For the CDR3, the DNA is TGTGCCAGCAGTGAACCGACAGGCACTGAAGCTTTCTTT. Amino acid sequence: CASSEPTGTEAFF.

J is TRBJ2-3 and V is TRBV6-1; the match to TRBD1 covers 8 bases. Germline V gene data show CDR1 as MNHNS and CDR2 as SASEGT. The CDR3 covers 14 residues. V lost 7 bases and J lost 4; bases outside the gene matches: 7. Written as DNA, the CDR3 is TGTGCCAGCAAGCAGGGGGCGCGGCCAGATACGCAGTATTTT. Translated: CASKQGARPDTQYF.

The CDR3 DNA reads TGTGCCAGCAGCTCTGAAGAGACCCAGTACTTC. Its protein product is CASSSEETQYF. This chain uses TRBV7-9 with TRBJ2-5; no firm D call. Trimming stripped 4 bases from V and 3 bases from J, with 3 bases between. CDR3 length: 11 amino acids. Germline values: CDR1 SEHNR, CDR2 FQNEAQ (reference sequence).

This clone was recorded once. This chain joins TRBV6-5 and TRBJ1-1, with D tentatively TRBD1 (6 bases). Germline CDR1 reads MNHEY; CDR2 reads SVGAGI. The V end was cut by 5 bases, the J end by 1 base, with 14 bases between. The CDR3 sequence is 15 residues long. This CDR3 is CASSRQRGANTEAFF. In DNA, the CDR3 is TGTGCCAGCAGTCGTCAGCGGGGGGCGAACACTGAAGCTTTCTTT.

About this clone: A read error may produce the germline difference seen at one junction end. J is TRBJ2-7 and V is TRBV4-1, with a possible D match to TRBD1 (6 bases). This CDR3 region has 14 residues. Germline V gene data show CDR1 as MGHRA and CDR2 as YSYEKL. CDR3 nucleotides: TGCGCCAGCAGCCAACCCGGACAGTTCTACGGGCAGTACTTC. It is translated as CASSQPGQFYGQYF.

The chain is built from TRBV28 and TRBJ1-1, with a weak D call TRBD1 (5 bases). The V end lost 4 bases, the J end lost 5 bases, and 11 bases lay between the germline ends. The CDR3 is 13 residues long. Per germline, CDR1 MDHEN and CDR2 SYDVKM. CDR3 protein: CASSSGTKTEAFF. The CDR3 DNA reads TGTGCCAGCAGTTCCGGGACTAAAACTGAAGCTTTCTTT.

The chain has TRBV5-6 and TRBJ2-5, with TRBD2 identical over 7 bases. Trimming removed 4 bases from V and 4 bases from J; junction bases left unmatched: 1. CDR3 size: 12 residues. Per germline, CDR1 SGHDT and CDR2 YYEEEE. DNA of the CDR3: TGTGCCAGCAGCGGGGGGGGAGAGACCCAGTACTTC. Translation: CASSGGGETQYF.

The V and J genes are TRBV7-8 and TRBJ1-5; tentatively, D is TRBD1 (5 bases). V was trimmed by 5 bases and J by 1 base, leaving 12 bases between them. Germline lookup yields CDR1 SGHVS and CDR2 FQNEAQ. This CDR3 has 15 residues. This CDR3 is CASSASGLSNQPQHF. As DNA, the CDR3 is TGTGCCAGCAGCGCCTCGGGACTGAGCAATCAGCCCCAGCATTTT.

The chain links TRBV15 to TRBJ2-3, with 8 bases fitting TRBD1. The V segment lost 4 bases and the J segment 5 bases; nucleotides outside the gene matches: 5. This CDR3 is 14 amino acids long. From germline, CDR1 is LNHNV and CDR2 YYDKDF (reference sequence). CDR3 in amino acids: CATSTDRGGDTQYF. The CDR3 nucleotides are TGTGCCACCAGCACAGACAGGGGCGGAGATACGCAGTATTTT.

The chain joins TRBV27 to TRBJ2-7, with 9 bases fitting TRBD1. Germline V gene data show CDR1 as MNHEY and CDR2 as SMNVEV (reference sequence). The CDR3 spans 14 residues. J gave up 2 bases and V 5 bases, and 4 bases lay outside the gene matches. This CDR3 reads CASSPWTGAYEQYF. CDR3 DNA sequence: TGTGCCAGCAGTCCGTGGACAGGGGCCTACGAGCAGTACTTC.